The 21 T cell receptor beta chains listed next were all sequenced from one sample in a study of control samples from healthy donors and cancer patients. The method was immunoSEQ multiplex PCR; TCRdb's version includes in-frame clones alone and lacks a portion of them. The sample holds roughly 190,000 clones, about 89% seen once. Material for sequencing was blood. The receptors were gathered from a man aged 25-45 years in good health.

CDR3 bases: TGTGCCAGCAAGGGAACAGGGGACTATGGCTACACCTTC. It encodes CASKGTGDYGYTF. The V gene is TRBV7-9, the J gene TRBJ1-2, with 7 bases aligning to TRBD1. CDR1 is SEHNR, CDR2 FQNEAQ, per germline (reference sequence). This CDR3 comprises 13 residues. Trimming took 7 bases from V and 3 from J; bases not matched to a gene: 5. The full variable domain, rest sourced from reference TRBV7-9 and TRBJ1-2, is DTGVSQNPRHKITKRGQNVTFRCDPISEHNRLYWYRQTLGQGPEFLTYFQNEAQLEKSRLLSDRFSAERPKGSFSTLEIQRTEQGDSAMYLCASKGTGDYGYTFGSGTRLTVV.

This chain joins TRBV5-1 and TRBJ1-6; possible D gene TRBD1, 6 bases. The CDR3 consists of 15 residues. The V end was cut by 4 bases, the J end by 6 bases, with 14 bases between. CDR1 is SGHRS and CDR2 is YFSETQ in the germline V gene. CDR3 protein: CASSRTVGSNSPLHF. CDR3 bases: TGCGCCAGCAGCCGGACAGTGGGTAGTAATTCACCCCTCCACTTT. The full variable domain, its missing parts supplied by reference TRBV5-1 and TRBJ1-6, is KAGVTQTPRYLIKTRGQQVTLSCSPISGHRSVSWYQQTPGQGLQFLFEYFSETQRNKGNFPGRFSGRQFSNSRSEMNVSTLELGDSALYLCASSRTVGSNSPLHFGNGTRLTVT.

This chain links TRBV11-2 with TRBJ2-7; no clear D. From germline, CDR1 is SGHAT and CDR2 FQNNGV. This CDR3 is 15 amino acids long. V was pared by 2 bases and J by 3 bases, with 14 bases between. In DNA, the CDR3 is TGTGCCAGCAGCTTAAGCCCGGTTACCGACTACGAGCAGTACTTC. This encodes CASSLSPVTDYEQYF. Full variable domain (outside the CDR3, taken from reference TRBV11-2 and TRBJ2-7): EAGVAQSPRYKIIEKRQSVAFWCNPISGHATLYWYQQILGQGPKLLIQFQNNGVVDDSQLPKDRFSAERLKGVDSTLKIQPAKLEDSAVYLCASSLSPVTDYEQYFGPGTRLTVT.

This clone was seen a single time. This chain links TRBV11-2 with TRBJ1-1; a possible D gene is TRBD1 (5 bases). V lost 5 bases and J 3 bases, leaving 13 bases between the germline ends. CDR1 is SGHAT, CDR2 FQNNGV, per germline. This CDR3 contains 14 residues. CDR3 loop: CASSPGRSYTEAFF. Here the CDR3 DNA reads TGTGCCAGCAGCCCAGGGCGCTCCTACACTGAAGCTTTCTTT.

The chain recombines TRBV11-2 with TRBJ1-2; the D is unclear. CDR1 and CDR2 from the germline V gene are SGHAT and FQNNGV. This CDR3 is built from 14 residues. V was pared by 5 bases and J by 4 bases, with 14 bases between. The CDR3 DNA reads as TGTGCCAGCAGCCGGTTGAAGGACCTCTATGGCTACACCTTC. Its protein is CASSRLKDLYGYTF.

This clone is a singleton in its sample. The CDR3 bases are TGTGCCACCAGCACCGAGGGGCGAAGCAATCAGCCCCAGCATTTT. Its translation is CATSTEGRSNQPQHF. The rearrangement links TRBV15 to TRBJ1-5; D is possibly TRBD1 (5 bases). CDR1 and CDR2 from the germline V gene are LNHNV and YYDKDF (reference sequence). CDR3 size: 15 residues. V was cut by 4 bases and J by 1 base, with 11 bases left in between.

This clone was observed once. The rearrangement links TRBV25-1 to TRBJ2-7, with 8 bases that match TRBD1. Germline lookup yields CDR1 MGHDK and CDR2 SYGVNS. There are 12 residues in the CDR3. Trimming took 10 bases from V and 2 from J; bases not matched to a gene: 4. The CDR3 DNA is TGTGCCACCGGACAGGGACCCTACGAGCAGTACTTC. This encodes CATGQGPYEQYF.

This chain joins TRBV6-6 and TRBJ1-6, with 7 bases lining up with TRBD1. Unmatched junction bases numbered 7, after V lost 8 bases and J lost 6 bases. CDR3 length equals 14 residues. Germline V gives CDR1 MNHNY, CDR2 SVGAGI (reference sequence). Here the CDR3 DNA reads TGTGCCAGCGTCCCCAGGGGGGCTAATTCACCCCTCCACTTT. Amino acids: CASVPRGANSPLHF.

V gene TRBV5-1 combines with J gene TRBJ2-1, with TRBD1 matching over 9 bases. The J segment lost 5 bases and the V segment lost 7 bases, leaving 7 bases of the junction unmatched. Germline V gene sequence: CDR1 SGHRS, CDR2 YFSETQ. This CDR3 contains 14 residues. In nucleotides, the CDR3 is TGCGCCAGCTTCGGGACAGGGACAAACAATGAGCAGTTCTTC. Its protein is CASFGTGTNNEQFF.

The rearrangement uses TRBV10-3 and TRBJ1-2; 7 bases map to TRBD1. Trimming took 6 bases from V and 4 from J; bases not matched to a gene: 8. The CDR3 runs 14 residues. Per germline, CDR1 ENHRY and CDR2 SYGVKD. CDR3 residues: CAISSGQPRYGYTF. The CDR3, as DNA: TGTGCCATCAGCTCGGGACAGCCCCGCTATGGCTACACCTTC.

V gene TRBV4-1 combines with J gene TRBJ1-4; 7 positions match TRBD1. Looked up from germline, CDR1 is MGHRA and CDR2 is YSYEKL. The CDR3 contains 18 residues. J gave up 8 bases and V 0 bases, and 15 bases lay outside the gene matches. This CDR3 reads CASSQEWGQRAIREKLFF. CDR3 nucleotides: TGCGCCAGCAGCCAAGAATGGGGACAGCGGGCTATAAGAGAAAAACTGTTTTTT.

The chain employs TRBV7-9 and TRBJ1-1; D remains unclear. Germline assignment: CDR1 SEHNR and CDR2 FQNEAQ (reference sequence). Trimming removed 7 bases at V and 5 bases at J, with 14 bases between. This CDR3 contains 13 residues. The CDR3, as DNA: TGTGCCAGCATAAGATTGGAGGGAACTGAAGCTTTCTTT. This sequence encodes CASIRLEGTEAFF.

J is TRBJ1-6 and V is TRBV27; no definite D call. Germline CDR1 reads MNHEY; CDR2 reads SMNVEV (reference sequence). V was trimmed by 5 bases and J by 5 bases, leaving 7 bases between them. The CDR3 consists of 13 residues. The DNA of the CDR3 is TGTGCCAGCAGTCCGGGGAATAATTCACCCCTCCACTTT. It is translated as CASSPGNNSPLHF.

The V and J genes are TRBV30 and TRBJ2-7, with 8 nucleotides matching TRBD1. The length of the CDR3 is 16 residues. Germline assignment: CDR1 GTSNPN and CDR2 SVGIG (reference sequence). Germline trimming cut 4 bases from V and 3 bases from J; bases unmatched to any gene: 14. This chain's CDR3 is CAWTDQGPGGSYEQYF. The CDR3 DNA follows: TGTGCCTGGACCGATCAGGGCCCAGGGGGCAGCTACGAGCAGTACTTC. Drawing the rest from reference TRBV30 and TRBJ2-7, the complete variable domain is SQTIHQWPATLVQPVGSPLSLECTVEGTSNPNLYWYRQAAGRGLQLLFYSVGIGQISSEVPQNLSASRPQDRQFILSSKKLLLSDSGFYLCAWTDQGPGGSYEQYFGPGTRLTVT.

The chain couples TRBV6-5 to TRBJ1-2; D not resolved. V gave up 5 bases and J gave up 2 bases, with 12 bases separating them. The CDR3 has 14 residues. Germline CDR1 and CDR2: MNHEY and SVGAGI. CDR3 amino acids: CASSPTGGNYGYTF. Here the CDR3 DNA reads TGTGCCAGCAGTCCGACGGGAGGGAACTATGGCTACACCTTC.

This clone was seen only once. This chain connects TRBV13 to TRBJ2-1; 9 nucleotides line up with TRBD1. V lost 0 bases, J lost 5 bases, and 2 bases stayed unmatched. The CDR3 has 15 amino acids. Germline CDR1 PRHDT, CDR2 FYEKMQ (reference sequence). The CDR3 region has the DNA TGTGCCAGCAGCTTAGGGGACAGGGGAAACAATGAGCAGTTCTTC. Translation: CASSLGDRGNNEQFF. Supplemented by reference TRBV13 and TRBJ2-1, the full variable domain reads AAGVIQSPRHLIKEKRETATLKCYPIPRHDTVYWYQQGPGQDPQFLISFYEKMQSDKGSIPDRFSAQQFSDYHSELNMSSLELGDSALYFCASSLGDRGNNEQFFGPGTRLTVL.

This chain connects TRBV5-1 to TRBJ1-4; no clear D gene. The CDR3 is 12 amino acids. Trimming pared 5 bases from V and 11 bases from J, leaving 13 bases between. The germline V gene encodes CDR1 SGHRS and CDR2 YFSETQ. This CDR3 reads CASSFGDGKLFF. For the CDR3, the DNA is TGCGCCAGCAGTTTCGGAGACGGGAAACTGTTTTTT.

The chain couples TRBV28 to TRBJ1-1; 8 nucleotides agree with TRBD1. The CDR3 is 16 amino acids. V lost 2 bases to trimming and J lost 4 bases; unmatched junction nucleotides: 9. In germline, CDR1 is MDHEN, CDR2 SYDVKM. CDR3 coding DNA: TGTGCCAGCAGTTTACAGGGGGCGCGATTGACCACTGAAGCTTTCTTT. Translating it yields CASSLQGARLTTEAFF. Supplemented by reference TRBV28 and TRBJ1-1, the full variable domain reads DVKVTQSSRYLVKRTGEKVFLECVQDMDHENMFWYRQDPGLGLRLIYFSYDVKMKEKGDIPEGYSVSREKKERFSLILESASTNQTSMYLCASSLQGARLTTEAFFGQGTRLTVV.

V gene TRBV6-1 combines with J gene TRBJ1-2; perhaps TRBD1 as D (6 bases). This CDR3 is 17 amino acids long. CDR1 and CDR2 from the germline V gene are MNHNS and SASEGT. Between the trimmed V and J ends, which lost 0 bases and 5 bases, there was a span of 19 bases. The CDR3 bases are TGTGCCAGCAGTGAAGCTTCTAACAGGGACATATATTATGGCTACACCTTC. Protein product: CASSEASNRDIYYGYTF.

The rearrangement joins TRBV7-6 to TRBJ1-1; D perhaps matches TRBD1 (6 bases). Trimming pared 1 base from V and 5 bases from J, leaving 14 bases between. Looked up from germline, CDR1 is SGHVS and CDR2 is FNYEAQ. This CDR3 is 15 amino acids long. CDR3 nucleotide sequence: TGTGCCAGCAGCTTAGGAGGGGGGTACCCGACTGAAGCTTTCTTT. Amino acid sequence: CASSLGGGYPTEAFF. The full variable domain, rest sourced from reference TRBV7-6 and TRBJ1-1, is GAGVSQSPRYKVTKRGQDVALRCDPISGHVSLYWYRQALGQGPEFLTYFNYEAQQDKSGLPNDRFSAERPEGSISTLTIQRTEQRDSAMYRCASSLGGGYPTEAFFGQGTRLTVV.

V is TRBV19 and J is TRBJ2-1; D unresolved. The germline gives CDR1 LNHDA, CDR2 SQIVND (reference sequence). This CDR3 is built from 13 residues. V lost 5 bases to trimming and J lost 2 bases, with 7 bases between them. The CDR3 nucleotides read TGTGCCAGTAGTCACAACCCCTACAATGAGCAGTTCTTC. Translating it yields CASSHNPYNEQFF.